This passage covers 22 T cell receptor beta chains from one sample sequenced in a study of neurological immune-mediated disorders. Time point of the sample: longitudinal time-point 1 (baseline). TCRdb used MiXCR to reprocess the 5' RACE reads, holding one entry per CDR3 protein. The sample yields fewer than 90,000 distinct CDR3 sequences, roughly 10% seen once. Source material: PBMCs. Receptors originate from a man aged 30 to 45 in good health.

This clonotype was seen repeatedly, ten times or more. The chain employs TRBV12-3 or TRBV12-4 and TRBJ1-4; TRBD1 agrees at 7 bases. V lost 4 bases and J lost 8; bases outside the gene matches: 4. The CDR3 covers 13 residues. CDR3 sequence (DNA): TGTGCCAGCAGTTATACAGGGGACGAAAAACTGTTTTTT. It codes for CASSYTGDEKLFF.

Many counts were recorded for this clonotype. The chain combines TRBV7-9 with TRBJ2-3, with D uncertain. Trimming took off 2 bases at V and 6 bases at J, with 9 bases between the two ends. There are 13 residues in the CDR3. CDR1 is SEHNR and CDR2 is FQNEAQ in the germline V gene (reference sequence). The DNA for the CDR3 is TGTGCCAGCAGCTTAACTGGGCGGGATACGCAGTATTTT. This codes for CASSLTGRDTQYF.

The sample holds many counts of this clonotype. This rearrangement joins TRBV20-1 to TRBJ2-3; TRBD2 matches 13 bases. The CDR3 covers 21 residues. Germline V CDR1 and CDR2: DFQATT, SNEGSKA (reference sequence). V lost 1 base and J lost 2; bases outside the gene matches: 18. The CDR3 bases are TGCAGTGCTAGAGGATGGGTCCCTGGGACTAGCGGGACGTCCGACACAGATACGCAGTATTTT. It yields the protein CSARGWVPGTSGTSDTDTQYF.

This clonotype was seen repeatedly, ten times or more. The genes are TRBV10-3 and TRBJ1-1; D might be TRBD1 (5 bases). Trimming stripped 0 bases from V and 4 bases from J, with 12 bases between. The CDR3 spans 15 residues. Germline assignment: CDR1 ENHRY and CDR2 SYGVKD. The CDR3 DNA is TGTGCCATCAGTGAGTCAGTCCAGGGCCGCACTGAAGCTTTCTTT. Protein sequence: CAISESVQGRTEAFF.

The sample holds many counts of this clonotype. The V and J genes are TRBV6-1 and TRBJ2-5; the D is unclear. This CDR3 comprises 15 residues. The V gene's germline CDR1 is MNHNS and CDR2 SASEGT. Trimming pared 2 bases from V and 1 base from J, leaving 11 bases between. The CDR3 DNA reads TGTGCCAGCAGTGAAAGGTTTGTCAGCCAAGAGACCCAGTACTTC. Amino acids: CASSERFVSQETQYF.

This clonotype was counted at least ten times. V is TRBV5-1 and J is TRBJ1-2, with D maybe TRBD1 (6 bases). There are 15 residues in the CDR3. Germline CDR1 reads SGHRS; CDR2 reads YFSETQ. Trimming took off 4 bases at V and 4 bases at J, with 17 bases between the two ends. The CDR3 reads CASSNQQGWSYGYTF. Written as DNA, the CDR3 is TGCGCCAGCAGCAACCAACAGGGTTGGAGCTATGGCTACACCTTC.

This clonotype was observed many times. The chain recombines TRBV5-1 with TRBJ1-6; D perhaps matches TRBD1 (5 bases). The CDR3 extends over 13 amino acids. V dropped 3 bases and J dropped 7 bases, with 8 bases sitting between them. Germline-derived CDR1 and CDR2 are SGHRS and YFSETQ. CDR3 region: CASSWDGNSPLHF. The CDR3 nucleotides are TGCGCCAGCAGCTGGGACGGAAATTCACCCCTCCACTTT.

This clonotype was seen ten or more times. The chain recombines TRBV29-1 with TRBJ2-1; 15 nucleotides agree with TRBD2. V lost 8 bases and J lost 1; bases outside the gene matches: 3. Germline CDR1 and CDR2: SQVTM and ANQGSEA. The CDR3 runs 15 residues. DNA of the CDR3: TGCAGCACTGGACTAGCGGGAGGGTCCTACAATGAGCAGTTCTTC. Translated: CSTGLAGGSYNEQFF.

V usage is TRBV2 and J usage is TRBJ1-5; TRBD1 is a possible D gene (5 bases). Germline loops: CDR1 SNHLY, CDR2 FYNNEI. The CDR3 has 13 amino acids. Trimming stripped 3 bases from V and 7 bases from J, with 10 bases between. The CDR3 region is CASSEGGEQPQHF. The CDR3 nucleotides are TGTGCCAGCAGTGAGGGGGGGGAGCAGCCCCAGCATTTT.

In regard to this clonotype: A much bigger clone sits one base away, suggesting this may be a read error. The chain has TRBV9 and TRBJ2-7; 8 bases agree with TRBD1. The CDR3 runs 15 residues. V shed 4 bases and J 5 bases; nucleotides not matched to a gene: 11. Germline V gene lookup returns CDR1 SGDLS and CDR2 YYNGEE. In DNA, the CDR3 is TGTGCCAGCAGCTCCCCCAGGACAGGGAACCACGAGCAGTACTTC. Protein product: CASSSPRTGNHEQYF.

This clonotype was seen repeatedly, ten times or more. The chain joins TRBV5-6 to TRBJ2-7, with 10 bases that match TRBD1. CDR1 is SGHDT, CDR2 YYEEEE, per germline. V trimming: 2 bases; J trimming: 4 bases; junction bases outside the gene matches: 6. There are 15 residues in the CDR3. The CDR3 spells CASSFAGQGFYEQYF. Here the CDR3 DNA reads TGTGCCAGCAGCTTTGCGGGACAGGGGTTTTACGAGCAGTACTTC.

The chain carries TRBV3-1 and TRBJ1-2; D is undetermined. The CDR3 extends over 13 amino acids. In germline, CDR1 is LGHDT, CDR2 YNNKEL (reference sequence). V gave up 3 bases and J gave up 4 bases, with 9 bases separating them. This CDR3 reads CASSHFEGYGYTF. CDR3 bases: TGTGCCAGCAGCCACTTTGAGGGCTATGGCTACACCTTC.

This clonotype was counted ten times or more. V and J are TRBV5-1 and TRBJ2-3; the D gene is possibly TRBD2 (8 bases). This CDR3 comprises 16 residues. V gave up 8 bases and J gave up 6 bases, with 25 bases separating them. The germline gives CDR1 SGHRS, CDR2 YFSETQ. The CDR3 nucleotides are TGCGCCAGTTTTTCAGGGAATAGCGGGACAGTGGATACGCAGTATTTT. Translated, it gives CASFSGNSGTVDTQYF.

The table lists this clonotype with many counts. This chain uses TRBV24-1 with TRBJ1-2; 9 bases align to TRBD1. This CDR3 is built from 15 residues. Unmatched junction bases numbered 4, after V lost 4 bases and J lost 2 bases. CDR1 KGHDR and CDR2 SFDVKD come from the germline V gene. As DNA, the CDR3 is TGTGCCACCAGTGACCGGACAGGGGACAACTATGGCTACACCTTC. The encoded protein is CATSDRTGDNYGYTF.

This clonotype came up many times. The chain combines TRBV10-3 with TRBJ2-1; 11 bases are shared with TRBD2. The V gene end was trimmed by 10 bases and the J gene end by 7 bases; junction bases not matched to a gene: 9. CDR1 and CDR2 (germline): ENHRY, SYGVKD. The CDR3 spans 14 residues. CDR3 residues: CASATSGSTNEQFF. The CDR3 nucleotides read TGTGCCAGCGCAACTAGCGGGAGTACGAATGAGCAGTTCTTC.

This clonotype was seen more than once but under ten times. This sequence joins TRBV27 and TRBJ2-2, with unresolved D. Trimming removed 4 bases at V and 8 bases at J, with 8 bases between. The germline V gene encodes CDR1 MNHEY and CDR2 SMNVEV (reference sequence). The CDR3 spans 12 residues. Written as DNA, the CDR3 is TGTGCCAGCAGTTGGTCCTCAGGGGAGCTGTTTTTT. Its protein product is CASSWSSGELFF.

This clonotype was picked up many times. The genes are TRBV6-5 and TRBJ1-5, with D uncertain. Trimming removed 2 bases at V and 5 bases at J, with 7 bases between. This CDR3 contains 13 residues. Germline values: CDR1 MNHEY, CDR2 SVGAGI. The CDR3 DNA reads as TGTGCCAGCAGTTACACACCCTATCAGCCCCAGCATTTT. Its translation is CASSYTPYQPQHF.

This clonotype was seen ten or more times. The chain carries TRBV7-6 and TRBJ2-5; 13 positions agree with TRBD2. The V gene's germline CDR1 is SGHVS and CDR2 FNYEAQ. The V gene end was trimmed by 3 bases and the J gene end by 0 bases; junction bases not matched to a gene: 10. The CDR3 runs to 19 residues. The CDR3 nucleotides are TGTGCCAGCAGCTTGGGACTAGCGGGGAGCTCCATTAACCAAGAGACCCAGTACTTC. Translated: CASSLGLAGSSINQETQYF.

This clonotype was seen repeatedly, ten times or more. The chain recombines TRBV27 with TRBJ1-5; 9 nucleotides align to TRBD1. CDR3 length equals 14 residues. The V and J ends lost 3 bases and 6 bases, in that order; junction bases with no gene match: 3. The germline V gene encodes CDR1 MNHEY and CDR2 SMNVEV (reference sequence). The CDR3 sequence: CASSLDRGGQPQHF. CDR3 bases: TGTGCCAGCAGTTTGGACAGGGGAGGTCAGCCCCAGCATTTT.

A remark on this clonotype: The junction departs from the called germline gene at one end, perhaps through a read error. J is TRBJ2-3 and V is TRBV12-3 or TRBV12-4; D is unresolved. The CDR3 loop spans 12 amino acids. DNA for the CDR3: TGTGCCAGCAGATTAGACACAGATACGCAGTATTTT. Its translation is CASRLDTDTQYF.

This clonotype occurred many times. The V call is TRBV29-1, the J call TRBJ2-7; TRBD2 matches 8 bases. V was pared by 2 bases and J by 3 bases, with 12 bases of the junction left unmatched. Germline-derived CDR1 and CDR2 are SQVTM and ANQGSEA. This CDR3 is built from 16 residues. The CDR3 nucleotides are TGCAGCGTTGAAATACCCGGAACTAGCGGTCTCTACGAGCAGTACTTC. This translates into CSVEIPGTSGLYEQYF.

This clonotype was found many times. This chain's CDR3 is CASSATSGSSGEQFF. In DNA form, the CDR3 reads TGTGCCAGCAGTGCAACTAGCGGGAGTAGCGGTGAGCAGTTCTTC. This chain joins TRBV27 and TRBJ2-1, with TRBD2 matching 11 bases. Germline CDR1 MNHEY, CDR2 SMNVEV (reference sequence). The CDR3 length is 15 residues. V dropped 5 bases and J dropped 9; count of bases not matched to a gene: 9.